A single sample is the source of the 30 T cell receptor beta chains below, sequenced in a study of shared clonotypes between healthy human individuals (dated by TCRdb to the early 2020s). The library was obtained by the immunoSEQ multiplex PCR assay. In TCRdb, the immuneACCESS table is reduced to in-frame sequences with V and J assigned. These tables do not hold every clone; where another copy was compared, an unresolved V gene accounts for under half, and the others remain unexplained. The sample table records fewer than 1.4 million clones; around three quarters of these occur just once. Roughly 0.65% of the sample is taken by the ten largest. Material: memory CD4+ T cells from PBMCs. Read against the paper, the sample's cell subset or site label means: CD45RA-negative fraction. The receptors derive from a man aged 18-30 years in good health. Some clones in this sample may be carry-over from other donors' samples.

The chain couples TRBV9 to TRBJ2-7; possibly TRBD2 for D (6 bases). This CDR3 is built from 15 residues. Germline CDR1 SGDLS, CDR2 YYNGEE. V was trimmed by 0 bases and J by 5 bases, leaving 15 bases between them. This chain's CDR3 is CASSVGGGILNEQYF. DNA of the CDR3: TGTGCCAGCAGCGTAGGAGGCGGGATACTCAACGAGCAGTACTTC.

Note on this clone: Other DNA sequences in the sample encode the same CDR3. V and J are TRBV25-1 and TRBJ1-1; TRBD1 agrees at 7 bases. CDR3 size: 13 residues. V gave up 6 bases and J gave up 0 bases; unmatched junction bases: 1. Looked up from germline, CDR1 is MGHDK and CDR2 is SYGVNS. The CDR3 loop is CASRDRLNTEAFF. The CDR3 DNA sequence: TGTGCCAGCAGGGACAGGCTGAACACTGAAGCTTTCTTT.

V usage is TRBV5-1 and J usage is TRBJ2-7, with D perhaps being TRBD1 or TRBD2 (5 bases each). The CDR3 sequence is 15 residues long. Germline V gene data show CDR1 as SGHRS and CDR2 as YFSETQ. V was clipped by 4 bases and J by 5 bases, with 19 bases between them. CDR3 nucleotides: TGCGCCAGCAGCGGGGGTGAGGGGCGGATAAACGAGCAGTACTTC. The encoded protein is CASSGGEGRINEQYF.

In its sample, this clone was seen a few times. The chain combines TRBV28 with TRBJ2-1, with TRBD2 identical over 11 bases. Germline CDR1 MDHEN, CDR2 SYDVKM. The V gene end was trimmed by 5 bases and the J gene end by 8 bases; junction bases not matched to a gene: 11. The CDR3 length is 16 residues. The DNA for the CDR3 is TGTGCCAGCAGTCCCCAAGGGACTAGCGGTCGGCATGAGCAGTTCTTC. Translation gives CASSPQGTSGRHEQFF.

The gene calls are TRBV28 and TRBJ1-2, with 7 bases aligning to TRBD1. After removal of 2 bases from V and 7 bases from J, the junction contained 7 bases not matched to a gene. Germline V gene sequence: CDR1 MDHEN, CDR2 SYDVKM. The CDR3 length is 14 residues. The CDR3 nucleotides are TGTGCCAGCAGTTTAGAACAGGGGATGGGTGGCTACACCTTC. It codes for CASSLEQGMGGYTF.

The chain is built from TRBV29-1 and TRBJ2-5, with D possibly matching TRBD2 (8 bases). The V and J ends lost 7 bases and 5 bases respectively, with 26 bases between them. Looked up from germline, CDR1 is SQVTM and CDR2 is ANQGSEA. The CDR3 runs to 16 residues. The CDR3 nucleotides read TGCAGCGCCGGGAGGGGTCATAGGACAGGTGGGGAGACCCAGTACTTC. Amino acid sequence: CSAGRGHRTGGETQYF.

Of note for this clone: It may be a read error: a sequence one base away is much more abundant. V usage is TRBV5-1 and J usage is TRBJ2-1, with 14 bases lining up with TRBD2. After removal of 4 bases from V and 11 bases from J, the junction contained 11 bases not matched to a gene. Germline-derived CDR1 and CDR2 are SGHRS and YFSETQ. CDR3 length equals 16 residues. The DNA for the CDR3 is TGCGCCAGCAGCCCGGAGGGACTAGCGGGAGTCAGGAAGCAGTTCTTC. Translating it yields CASSPEGLAGVRKQFF.

Written as DNA, the CDR3 is TGCAGCGTTATCGTAGCGGGAGGGCCCAATGAGCAGTTCTTC. It translates to CSVIVAGGPNEQFF. V usage is TRBV29-1 and J usage is TRBJ2-1; TRBD2 matches 11 bases. The V gene's germline CDR1 is SQVTM and CDR2 ANQGSEA. J gave up 6 bases and V 5 bases, and 6 bases lay outside the gene matches. The CDR3 length is 14 residues.

This clone appeared many times. Other DNA sequences in the sample encode the same CDR3. This chain connects TRBV5-6 to TRBJ1-2, with TRBD1 matching 8 bases. The CDR3 length is 15 residues. The germline gives CDR1 SGHDT, CDR2 YYEEEE. With V trimmed by 0 bases and J by 8 bases, 9 bases remained unmatched. This chain's CDR3 is CASSLGADRALGYTF. The DNA for the CDR3 is TGTGCCAGCAGCTTGGGGGCGGACAGGGCCCTCGGCTACACCTTC.

J is TRBJ2-3 and V is TRBV7-2, with D hard to call. The CDR3 length is 14 residues. V lost 5 bases, J lost 2 bases, and 11 bases lay in between. CDR1 SGHTA and CDR2 FQGNSA come from the germline V gene. The CDR3 is CASSSRPDTDTQYF. The CDR3 DNA reads TGTGCCAGCAGCAGTCGTCCGGACACAGATACGCAGTATTTT.

V and J are TRBV7-2 and TRBJ2-1; the match to TRBD2 covers 16 bases. V shed 3 bases and J 12 bases; nucleotides not matched to a gene: 8. This CDR3 has 16 amino acids. Germline V gives CDR1 SGHTA, CDR2 FQGNSA. CDR3 protein: CASSFSGTSGRVGQFF. The CDR3 DNA is TGTGCCAGCAGCTTTTCCGGGACTAGCGGGAGGGTAGGGCAGTTCTTC.

This sequence joins TRBV6-5 and TRBJ1-5; D perhaps matches TRBD1 (6 bases). V was pared by 6 bases and J by 2 bases, with 14 bases between. CDR1 is MNHEY, CDR2 SVGAGI, per germline. The CDR3 is made up of 15 amino acids. CDR3 in DNA: TGTGCCAGCAGGGAACGGGGGCGAGGCAATCAGCCCCAGCATTTT. Translated, it gives CASRERGRGNQPQHF.

CDR3 protein: CASSLVWDGGYTF. CDR3 sequence (DNA): TGTGCCAGCAGCTTGGTTTGGGATGGTGGCTACACCTTC. This chain connects TRBV5-8 to TRBJ1-2, with D hard to call. The CDR3 covers 13 residues. Trimming stripped 0 bases from V and 7 bases from J, with 10 bases between. CDR1 is SGHTS, CDR2 YDEGEE, per germline.

The chain is built from TRBV7-8 and TRBJ1-1; TRBD1 is a possible D gene (6 bases). Deletions cut 8 bases from V and 1 base from J, with 11 bases between. From germline, CDR1 is SGHVS and CDR2 FQNEAQ. The CDR3 runs to 13 residues. The CDR3 DNA sequence: TGTGCCAGCCTAGGGACACCGAACACTGAAGCTTTCTTT. Its protein product is CASLGTPNTEAFF.

This sequence joins TRBV27 and TRBJ1-1; 9 positions agree with TRBD1. The CDR3 spans 16 residues. With 5 bases clipped from V and 1 base from J, the junction kept 8 bases outside the gene matches. Per germline, CDR1 MNHEY and CDR2 SMNVEV (reference sequence). The CDR3 protein is CASSRTGARRNTEAFF. For the CDR3, the DNA is TGTGCCAGCAGTCGGACAGGGGCGAGGAGGAACACTGAAGCTTTCTTT.

The CDR3 is CASSPPGGRVYGYTF. CDR3 bases: TGTGCCAGCTCACCACCGGGGGGGCGCGTCTATGGCTACACCTTC. The chain recombines TRBV18 with TRBJ1-2; maybe TRBD1 (6 bases). Trimming removed 0 bases at V and 4 bases at J, with 12 bases between. CDR3 length: 15 residues. Germline values: CDR1 KGHSH, CDR2 LQKENI. Full variable domain (missing parts from reference TRBV18 and TRBJ1-2): NAGVMQNPRHLVRRRGQEARLRCSPMKGHSHVYWYRQLPEEGLKFMVYLQKENIIDESGMPKERFSAEFPKEGPSILRIQQVVRGDSAAYFCASSPPGGRVYGYTFGSGTRLTVV.

This clone appeared once. The chain joins TRBV9 to TRBJ2-3, with 13 bases matching TRBD2. The CDR3 extends over 18 amino acids. Germline V lookup: CDR1 SGDLS, CDR2 YYNGEE. After removal of 2 bases from V and 2 bases from J, the junction contained 8 bases not matched to a gene. The CDR3 nucleotides are TGTGCCAGCAGCGTCGGACTAGCGGGAGTGGGACTCACAGATACGCAGTATTTT. It specifies CASSVGLAGVGLTDTQYF.

The rearrangement joins TRBV19 to TRBJ2-1, with a possible D match to TRBD2 (7 bases). CDR3 size: 16 residues. The V and J ends lost 7 bases and 1 base respectively, with 17 bases between them. From germline, CDR1 is LNHDA and CDR2 SQIVND (reference sequence). The CDR3 is CASIGFRGGSYNEQFF. The CDR3 DNA is TGTGCCAGTATAGGTTTTAGGGGGGGATCCTACAATGAGCAGTTCTTC. The full variable domain, its missing parts supplied by reference TRBV19 and TRBJ2-1, is DGGITQSPKYLFRKEGQNVTLSCEQNLNHDAMYWYRQDPGQGLRLIYYSQIVNDFQKGDIAEGYSVSREKKESFPLTVTSAQKNPTAFYLCASIGFRGGSYNEQFFGPGTRLTVL.

This chain joins TRBV28 and TRBJ2-5; 8 bases align to TRBD2. CDR3 length equals 15 residues. V dropped 4 bases and J dropped 4; count of bases not matched to a gene: 8. CDR1 MDHEN and CDR2 SYDVKM come from the germline V gene. The CDR3 sequence: CASSSTGGPVETQYF. The DNA of the CDR3 is TGTGCCAGCAGTTCTACGGGAGGGCCGGTAGAGACCCAGTACTTC. The full variable domain, with the rest looked up from reference TRBV28 and TRBJ2-5, is DVKVTQSSRYLVKRTGEKVFLECVQDMDHENMFWYRQDPGLGLRLIYFSYDVKMKEKGDIPEGYSVSREKKERFSLILESASTNQTSMYLCASSSTGGPVETQYFGPGTRLLVL.

A single count supports this clone. This same CDR3 is encoded by further DNA sequences in the sample. The chain links TRBV29-1 to TRBJ2-7; TRBD1 or TRBD2 may be the D gene (5 bases each). CDR1 is SQVTM, CDR2 ANQGSEA, per germline. The CDR3 spans 12 residues. Trimming shortened V by 6 bases and J by 0 bases, and 9 bases separated the two germline ends. DNA of the CDR3: TGCAGCGTGGGGGACCGCTCCTACGAGCAGTACTTC. Its translation is CSVGDRSYEQYF.

This clone was seen only once. The chain carries TRBV6-5 and TRBJ1-1, with a possible D match to TRBD1 (6 bases). V was pared by 0 bases and J by 3 bases, with 14 bases between. Germline V gene data show CDR1 as MNHEY and CDR2 as SVGAGI. The CDR3 has 16 residues. The CDR3 here is CASSYSFGGADTEAFF. CDR3 sequence (DNA): TGTGCCAGCAGTTACTCGTTTGGGGGCGCGGACACTGAAGCTTTCTTT.

The rearrangement joins TRBV10-3 to TRBJ1-4; no firm D call. Germline V CDR1 and CDR2: ENHRY, SYGVKD. This CDR3 spans 13 amino acids. The V end was cut by 4 bases, the J end by 5 bases, with 8 bases between. DNA for the CDR3: TGTGCCATCAGTGGCAGCTTGAATGAAAAACTGTTTTTT. Its translation: CAISGSLNEKLFF.

The CDR3: CASSGAPGTQYF. DNA of the CDR3: TGTGCCAGCAGCGGGGCTCCAGGTACGCAGTATTTT. The rearrangement joins TRBV28 to TRBJ2-3; possibly TRBD1 or TRBD2 for D (5 bases each). V was trimmed by 6 bases and J by 8 bases, leaving 12 bases between them. Germline V lookup: CDR1 MDHEN, CDR2 SYDVKM. This CDR3 has 12 amino acids.

This chain connects TRBV11-2 to TRBJ2-7, with 12 nucleotides matching TRBD2. CDR1 is SGHAT, CDR2 FQNNGV, per germline. The V and J ends lost 4 bases and 3 bases, in that order; junction bases with no gene match: 4. The CDR3 is 15 residues long. The CDR3 DNA reads as TGTGCCAGCAGCTCCCTAGCGGGGGGGCTCTACGAGCAGTACTTC. Its protein is CASSSLAGGLYEQYF.

The chain employs TRBV7-2 and TRBJ1-2; D remains ambiguous. The CDR3 length is 16 residues. The germline V and J ends were trimmed by 5 bases and 4 bases, with 20 bases remaining between them. Germline CDR1 SGHTA, CDR2 FQGNSA. The CDR3 nucleotides are TGTGCCAGCAGCCCAGCGGCTTCCTCCCTAAGCTATGGCTACACCTTC. Protein product: CASSPAASSLSYGYTF.

This chain uses TRBV6-1 with TRBJ2-7, with 12 bases fitting TRBD2. Germline CDR1 is MNHNS and CDR2 is SASEGT. This CDR3 has 15 residues. V lost 6 bases to trimming and J lost 0 bases; unmatched junction nucleotides: 3. The DNA of the CDR3 is TGTGCCAGCAGGGGACTAGCGGGTACCTCCTACGAGCAGTACTTC. The encoded protein is CASRGLAGTSYEQYF.

This clone occurred a few times. Other DNA variants within this sample encode the same CDR3. The J gene is TRBJ2-7, the V gene TRBV14; 9 bases agree with TRBD1. CDR1 and CDR2 from the germline V gene are SGHDN and FVKESK. V was clipped by 4 bases and J by 2 bases; unmatched bases: 3. The CDR3 extends over 14 amino acids. CDR3 sequence (DNA): TGTGCCAGCAGCCCCAGACAGGGGGCCTACGAGCAGTACTTC. Protein product: CASSPRQGAYEQYF.

This clone has just a few counts. The chain uses TRBV7-9 and TRBJ1-1; D is unclear. Germline V gene sequence: CDR1 SEHNR, CDR2 FQNEAQ (reference sequence). There are 14 residues in the CDR3. Trimming took 0 bases from V and 8 from J, leaving 13 bases between them. The DNA of the CDR3 is TGTGCCAGCAGCTTAGCACCCGTGCTGGGGGAAGCTTTCTTT. This sequence encodes CASSLAPVLGEAFF.

V is TRBV29-1 and J is TRBJ2-1; TRBD2 aligns across 10 bases. V was clipped by 4 bases and J by 8 bases; unmatched bases: 8. The length of the CDR3 is 14 residues. Germline values: CDR1 SQVTM, CDR2 ANQGSEA. CDR3 region: CSVASSSGGDEQFF. The DNA for the CDR3 is TGCAGCGTTGCTAGTTCTAGCGGGGGCGATGAGCAGTTCTTC.

This chain links TRBV2 with TRBJ1-3; D is undetermined. The germline CDR1 and CDR2 sequences are SNHLY and FYNNEI. The CDR3 runs to 14 residues. V lost 10 bases and J 2 bases, leaving 15 bases between the germline ends. CDR3 nucleotide sequence: TGTGCCATTGTAATGGCGAATCCTGGAAACACCATATATTTT. Translating it yields CAIVMANPGNTIYF. The full variable domain, its missing parts supplied by reference TRBV2 and TRBJ1-3, is EPEVTQTPSHQVTQMGQEVILRCVPISNHLYFYWYRQILGQKVEFLVSFYNNEISEKSEIFDDQFSVERPDGSNFTLKIRSTKLEDSAMYFCAIVMANPGNTIYFGEGSWLTVV.